A selection of T cell receptor beta chains follows, all from one sample in a study of T cells expressing NK-cell markers. Reprocessing the 5' RACE reads, TCRdb reports a single entry for every CDR3 protein and omits DNA. Its table lists around 280,000 distinct CDR3 sequences. Source material: blood T cells: a sorted CD56 or NKG2C T cell subset, CD4+ or CD8+ T cells, or bulk PBMC T cells (not recorded which). The source of these receptors is a man aged 18 to 35 in good health. Each CDR3 is given with its conserved first and last residue.

TRBV6-1	TRBJ2-3	CASSSIIGPGPDTQYF
TRBV5-1	TRBJ1-1	CASSITGRVATEAFF
TRBV18	TRBJ1-2	CASSPTGPNYGYTF
TRBV12-3/TRBV12-4	TRBJ2-1	CASSPLAGHNEQFF
TRBV20-1	TRBJ2-1	CSVRGLPDNEQFF
TRBV27	TRBJ2-3	CASSMPRTSGTGSTDTQYF
TRBV6-1	TRBJ2-5	CASTSWNTQETQYF
TRBV25-1	TRBJ2-2	CASSETLTPPNTGELFF
TRBV4-2	TRBJ2-1	CASSRNWEQFF
TRBV29-1	TRBJ2-1	CSVFRVSGYNEQFF
TRBV4-3	TRBJ2-2	CASSRGGRGTGELFF
TRBV7-2	TRBJ2-7	CASSLSSTGGTYEQYF
TRBV6-6	TRBJ2-5	CASSGSRETQYF
TRBV7-9	TRBJ1-5	CASSSQGNNQPQHF
TRBV20-1	TRBJ2-7	CSARPPGPYEQYF
TRBV11-3	TRBJ2-1	CASSLGLINNEQFF
TRBV6-6	TRBJ1-1	CASSDRHTEAFF
TRBV5-1	TRBJ2-6	CASSLYGSVAATSGANVLTF
TRBV12-3/TRBV12-4	TRBJ2-2	CASSSGQGMGTGELFF
TRBV7-9	TRBJ2-5	CASSLGLFGQETQYF
TRBV23-1	TRBJ2-7	CASSQNRDVFYEQYF
TRBV12-3/TRBV12-4	TRBJ2-6	CASSAGITGANVLTF
TRBV7-3	TRBJ2-6	CASSLLMRGSGANVLTF
TRBV19	TRBJ2-5	CASSMGNQETQYF
TRBV6-2/TRBV6-3	TRBJ2-1	CASSYSASGTSINEQFF
TRBV5-4	TRBJ2-5	CASRHSGLEGGKTQYF
TRBV7-8	TRBJ2-3	CASSLDGTGGRDTQYF
TRBV19	TRBJ1-1	CASTLGEGLNTEAFF
TRBV6-1	TRBJ2-3	CASSPLLLAGKSDTQYF
TRBV15	TRBJ2-5	CATSRSFGPQPGETQYF